The TCR beta chain under discussion was sequenced for a study of T cells after posttransplantation cyclophosphamide. General study points: Donor CD8+ memory clones often dominated recipient blood repertoires at later times. Blood and skin or GI T cell repertoires showed limited TRB overlap.

CDR3 size: 13 residues. With 1 base removed from V and 3 bases from J, the gap between germline ends came to 7 bases. Germline CDR1 is SGHDN and CDR2 is FVKESK. The related graft donor's blood sample was taken on the day of bone marrow donation. As concerns this clone: What it recognizes is unknown. The same CDR3 can be traced to other DNA sequences in this sample.

Using immunoSEQ multiplex PCR, the repertoire was profiled, and TCRdb retains in-frame clones only, with some absent. The table records tens of thousands of clones, approximately 92% of them present only once. The chain joins TRBV14 to TRBJ2-7; D ambiguous. The sample comprised PBMCs. The sequence was collected from a woman aged 25 to 39 in good health and a related stem cell transplant donor. Here the CDR3 reads CASSQVRSYEQYF. CDR3 sequence (DNA): TGTGCCAGCAGCCAAGTGCGGAGCTACGAGCAGTACTTC.